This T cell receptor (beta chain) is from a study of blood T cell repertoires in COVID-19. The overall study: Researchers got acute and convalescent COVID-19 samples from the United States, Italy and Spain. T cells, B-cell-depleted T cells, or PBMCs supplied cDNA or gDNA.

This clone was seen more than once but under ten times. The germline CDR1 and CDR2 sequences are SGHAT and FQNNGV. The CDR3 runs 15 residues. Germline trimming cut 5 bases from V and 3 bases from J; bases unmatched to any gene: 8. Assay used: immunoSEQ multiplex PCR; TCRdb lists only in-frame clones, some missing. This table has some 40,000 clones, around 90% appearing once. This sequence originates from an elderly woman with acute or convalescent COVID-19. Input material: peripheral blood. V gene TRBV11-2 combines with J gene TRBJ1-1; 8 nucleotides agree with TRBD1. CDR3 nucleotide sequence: TGTGCCAGCAGCAGCGACCGGGACAGGTACACTGAAGCTTTCTTT. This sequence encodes CASSSDRDRYTEAFF.